A selection of T cell receptor beta chains follows, all from one sample in a study of shared clonotypes between healthy human individuals. Produced via immunoSEQ multiplex PCR; TCRdb's table is partial and in-frame only. Of more than 400,000 clones listed, almost 80% are singletons. Sequenced sample: PBMCs. All receptors derive from a woman between 35 and 50 years old in good health. Some clones in this sample may be carry-over from other donors' samples. The CDR3 runs from the conserved cysteine through the conserved F or W. Fields, in order: V gene, clone size, D gene, J gene, CDR3 DNA, CDR3 protein. D genes are given only for firm matches. Clone size appears in some rows only: once, few, many, or a class for an expanded clone.

>TRBV12-5|many|NA|TRBJ2-7
TGTGCTAGTGCCCGTACTGGGCTGGGCGACGAGCAGTACTTC
CASARTGLGDEQYF
>TRBV7-9|few|NA|TRBJ1-2
TGTGCCAGCAGCTTAGCAACCACCTATGGCTACACCTTC
CASSLATTYGYTF
>TRBV6-5|NA|NA|TRBJ2-2
TGTGCCAGCAGTTATCAGGGGGAGCTGTTTTTT
CASSYQGELFF
>TRBV5-4|NA|TRBD1|TRBJ2-5
TGTGCCAGCAGCTTGCCCGGGACAGGGGTGAGGGAGCAGTACTTC
CASSLPGTGVREQYF
>TRBV10-3|NA|NA|TRBJ1-2
TGTGCCATCAGTCCTCAGGGGCTAGCTAATCAAAACTATGGCTACACCTTC
CAISPQGLANQNYGYTF
>TRBV27|NA|TRBD2|TRBJ2-1
TGTGCCAGTGGACTAGCGGGACCCTCCTACAATGAGCAGTTCTTC
CASGLAGPSYNEQFF
>TRBV28|NA|NA|TRBJ1-4
TGTGCCAGCAGTTTTCTAAGGCAGCGAGGTGAAAAACTGTTTTTT
CASSFLRQRGEKLFF
>TRBV4-3|NA|NA|TRBJ2-7
TGCGCCAGCAGCCAGTCCAGGAATGAGAACTACGAGCAGTACTTC
CASSQSRNENYEQYF
>TRBV28|NA|NA|TRBJ1-1
TGTGCCAGCATCGGGTTTAGCACTGAAGCTTTCTTT
CASIGFSTEAFF
>TRBV5-8|NA|NA|TRBJ2-7
TGTGCCAGCAGCTTGGGTACAGCCCATCTCTACGAGCAGTACTTC
CASSLGTAHLYEQYF
>TRBV5-1|NA|NA|TRBJ2-1
TGCGCCAGCAGCGTTGGGGGAGGTGCGAACAATGAGCAGTTCTTC
CASSVGGGANNEQFF
>TRBV6-4|NA|TRBD2|TRBJ2-1
TGTGCCAGCAGGGCAATAGCGGGGTCCTACAATGAGCAGTTCTTC
CASRAIAGSYNEQFF